The 26 T cell receptor beta chains below all came from one sample that was sequenced in a study of post-analysis software for immune sequencing data (dated by TCRdb to the mid-2010s). What the work shows at the level of the full study, not this receptor alone: Several TRBV segments, including TRBV5-6, TRBV5-1 and TRBV20-1, were significantly more frequent in patients than controls.

Their antigens remain unidentified. The library relied on PCR. The data were produced on an Illumina HiSeq 2500. Unique molecular identifiers were incorporated into TCR beta cDNA libraries to reduce PCR and sequencing biases. TCRdb cleaned the public reads at Q25 with fastp, built clones with MiXCR and kept in-frame beta chains. When rows share a CDR3 protein, they turn into one entry using the most common DNA and genes. This sample comprises 750,000 to 900,000 distinct CDR3 sequences, approximately 44% of them detected only once. The ten largest clones take up 4.9% of the sample. Material for sequencing was blood. These receptors came from a girl aged 10-17 years with multiple sclerosis.

V is TRBV7-6 and J is TRBJ2-5, with D hard to call. The J call could be wrong; TRBJ2-7 is a better fit for the DNA end. In germline, CDR1 is SGHVS, CDR2 FNYEAQ. The CDR3 is 13 amino acids. In DNA, the CDR3 is TGTGCCAGCAGCTTAGGGCCGGAGAACGAGCAGTACTTC. Protein sequence: CASSLGPENEQYF.

The V gene is TRBV6-6, the J gene TRBJ1-5; TRBD1 might be the D (5 bases). Germline V gene sequence: CDR1 MNHNY, CDR2 SVGAGI (reference sequence). The V end lost 5 bases, the J end lost 2 bases, and 16 bases lay between the germline ends. This CDR3 is built from 16 residues. The CDR3 coding sequence is TGTGCCAGCAGTACCATCCCAGGGTCGGGCAATCAGCCCCAGCATTTT. This codes for CASSTIPGSGNQPQHF.

In DNA, the CDR3 is TGTGCCAGCAGTTACACCCAGGATACAGATACGCAGTATTTT. Amino acid sequence: CASSYTQDTDTQYF. This sequence joins TRBV6-5 and TRBJ2-3; D gene ambiguous. The CDR3 runs to 14 residues. CDR1 MNHEY and CDR2 SVGAGI come from the germline V gene. Trimming took 2 bases from V and 3 from J, leaving 9 bases between them.

The V call is TRBV12-3 or TRBV12-4, the J call TRBJ2-5; tentatively, D is TRBD1 (7 bases). V lost 4 bases and J lost 5, with 14 bases in between. This CDR3 has 14 residues. CDR3: CASSSAGGTETQYF. CDR3 bases: TGTGCCAGCAGTTCCGCAGGGGGGACGGAGACCCAGTACTTC.

In this sample, this clonotype turned up once. This chain joins TRBV20-1 and TRBJ2-5; D not certain. This CDR3 contains 10 residues. The ends were cut back, 6 bases at V and 5 bases at J, with 7 bases in the middle. CDR1 is DFQATT and CDR2 is SNEGSKA in the germline V gene (reference sequence). In nucleotides, the CDR3 is TGCAGTGCCCCCAGTGAGACCCAGTACTTC. This encodes CSAPSETQYF.

This clonotype showed up just a few times. The chain has TRBV29-1 and TRBJ2-7, with a tentative D call TRBD1 (6 bases). Trimming stripped 6 bases from V and 1 base from J, with 7 bases between. This CDR3 contains 11 residues. Germline V gene lookup returns CDR1 SQVTM and CDR2 ANQGSEA. The chain's CDR3 is CSVTGSYEQYF. DNA of the CDR3: TGCAGCGTGACAGGTTCCTACGAGCAGTACTTC.

The chain links TRBV20-1 to TRBJ2-7; TRBD2 aligns across 10 bases. V was clipped by 5 bases and J by 7 bases; unmatched bases: 11. This CDR3 has 14 amino acids. Germline CDR1 reads DFQATT; CDR2 reads SNEGSKA (reference sequence). CDR3 amino acids: CSAQFSGGLVEQYF. The CDR3 DNA is TGCAGTGCTCAATTTAGCGGGGGGCTAGTGGAGCAGTACTTC.

This clonotype was counted between two and nine times. The chain carries TRBV12-3 or TRBV12-4 and TRBJ2-2, with D uncertain. The CDR3 spans 14 residues. V was clipped by 3 bases and J by 6 bases, with 11 bases between them. DNA for the CDR3: TGTGCCAGCAGTTTCAATGGGTACGCCGGGGAGCTGTTTTTT. It is translated as CASSFNGYAGELFF.

This clonotype was found a few times. The gene calls are TRBV27 and TRBJ2-5; TRBD2 might be the D (6 bases). The CDR3 has 12 residues. CDR1 is MNHEY, CDR2 SMNVEV, per germline (reference sequence). The germline V and J ends were trimmed by 8 bases and 11 bases, with 18 bases remaining between them. CDR3 nucleotide sequence: TGTGCCAGCTGGGAGGCCAGCAGGGAGCAGTACTTC. As protein: CASWEASREQYF.

The rearrangement links TRBV2 to TRBJ2-1, with a weak D call TRBD2 (6 bases). CDR3 length: 21 residues. Germline V lookup: CDR1 SNHLY, CDR2 FYNNEI. Trimming shortened V by 7 bases and J by 0 bases, and 31 bases separated the two germline ends. CDR3 protein: CASTAKYKSGQGLNSYNEQFF. CDR3 DNA sequence: TGTGCCAGCACCGCCAAATATAAGTCGGGTCAGGGACTCAACTCCTACAATGAGCAGTTCTTC.

This clonotype has just a few counts. The J gene is TRBJ2-1, the V gene TRBV9; the match to TRBD1 covers 7 bases. This CDR3 comprises 17 residues. V gave up 3 bases and J gave up 5 bases; unmatched junction bases: 14. Germline CDR1 and CDR2: SGDLS and YYNGEE. For the CDR3, the DNA is TGTGCCAGCAGCGCGCCCCCGACAGGGTCCCCTAACAATGAGCAGTTCTTC. It is translated as CASSAPPTGSPNNEQFF.

This clonotype was seen once. The chain is built from TRBV27 and TRBJ2-1; D not resolved. V was cut by 5 bases and J by 10 bases, with 15 bases left in between. Germline assignment: CDR1 MNHEY and CDR2 SMNVEV (reference sequence). This CDR3 is 13 amino acids long. CDR3 in DNA: TGTGCCAGCAGTCCACAATGGGCTGGGGAGCAGTTCTTC. This codes for CASSPQWAGEQFF.

The chain has TRBV11-3 and TRBJ2-6, with a possible D match to TRBD1 (6 bases). Trimming took 2 bases from V and 4 from J, leaving 21 bases between them. The germline V gene encodes CDR1 SGHNT and CDR2 YENEEA. The CDR3 sequence is 19 residues long. The CDR3 is CASSLLGAPTGPGANVLTF. The CDR3 region has the DNA TGTGCCAGCAGCTTACTGGGGGCCCCTACAGGTCCCGGGGCCAACGTCCTGACTTTC. Based on the CDR3 plus reference TRBV11-3 and TRBJ2-6, the full variable domain is EAGVVQSPRYKIIEKKQPVAFWCNPISGHNTLYWYLQNLGQGPELLIRYENEEAVDDSQLPKDRFSAERLKGVDSTLKIQPAELGDSAVYLCASSLLGAPTGPGANVLTFGAGSRLTVL.

Notes on this clonotype: Germline is not matched at one junction end, which may reflect a read error. The chain joins TRBV4-3 to TRBJ1-1; unclear D gene. The germline CDR1 and CDR2 sequences are LGHNA and YSLEER. The CDR3 is 13 amino acids. CDR3 region: CAGSQLLNTEAFF. The DNA of the CDR3 is TGCGCCGGCAGCCAGCTACTGAACACTGAAGCTTTCTTT.

V is TRBV7-6 and J is TRBJ2-3, with D perhaps given as TRBD1 or TRBD2 (5 bases each). Trimming left V 1 base short and J 3 bases short, with 11 bases between. This CDR3 contains 15 residues. Germline V lookup: CDR1 SGHVS, CDR2 FNYEAQ. CDR3 sequence (DNA): TGTGCCAGCAGCTTAGGGGACGGCGGGACAGATACGCAGTATTTT. Translating it yields CASSLGDGGTDTQYF. The entire variable domain, with the rest obtained from reference TRBV7-6 and TRBJ2-3, is as follows: GAGVSQSPRYKVTKRGQDVALRCDPISGHVSLYWYRQALGQGPEFLTYFNYEAQQDKSGLPNDRFSAERPEGSISTLTIQRTEQRDSAMYRCASSLGDGGTDTQYFGPGTRLTVL.

This clonotype was seen more than once but under ten times. The DNA of the CDR3 is TGTGCCAGCAGCGTGGACAGGATCGCCTACGAGCAGTACTTC. It yields the protein CASSVDRIAYEQYF. V usage is TRBV9 and J usage is TRBJ2-7, with 7 bases that match TRBD1. The CDR3 loop spans 14 amino acids. Germline-derived CDR1 and CDR2 are SGDLS and YYNGEE. J was trimmed by 2 bases and V by 2 bases; bases with no gene match: 4.

J is TRBJ2-7 and V is TRBV20-1, with 11 bases aligning to TRBD1. The CDR3 has 18 residues. The germline V gene has CDR1 DFQATT and CDR2 SNEGSKA (reference sequence). V was clipped by 3 bases and J by 0 bases; unmatched bases: 13. Written as DNA, the CDR3 is TGCAGTGCTAGGGCCATCCGGGACAGGGGGAGGAGCTCCTACGAGCAGTACTTC. Translating gives CSARAIRDRGRSSYEQYF.

This rearrangement joins TRBV20-1 to TRBJ1-5, with no clear D. Germline lookup yields CDR1 DFQATT and CDR2 SNEGSKA (reference sequence). The CDR3 extends over 14 amino acids. V shed 6 bases and J shed 5 bases, with 17 bases lying between them. The CDR3 reads CSASLGQDHQPQHF. In nucleotides, the CDR3 is TGCAGTGCCAGCCTTGGGCAGGACCATCAGCCCCAGCATTTT.

The rearrangement uses TRBV20-1 and TRBJ1-5; perhaps TRBD1 as D (5 bases). V dropped 0 bases and J dropped 6 bases, with 18 bases sitting between them. Germline CDR1 DFQATT, CDR2 SNEGSKA (reference sequence). The CDR3 has 16 amino acids. CDR3 sequence (DNA): TGCAGTGCTAGAGATCGGGGCTCCATGAGGGCTCAGCCCCAGCATTTT. Translation gives CSARDRGSMRAQPQHF.

The CDR3 is CATSDASGPNGYIQYF. The DNA of the CDR3 is TGTGCCACCAGTGATGCCTCCGGGCCAAACGGGTACATTCAGTACTTC. The chain carries TRBV24-1 and TRBJ2-4; no clear D gene. Looked up from germline, CDR1 is KGHDR and CDR2 is SFDVKD. Trimming cost V 3 bases and J 8 bases, with 19 bases left between them. The CDR3 has 16 amino acids.

The chain combines TRBV12-3 or TRBV12-4 with TRBJ2-1; 11 bases map to TRBD2. V was pared by 7 bases and J by 10 bases, with 12 bases of the junction left unmatched. The CDR3 contains 15 residues. The chain's CDR3 is CASIESSGRPPEQFF. CDR3 coding DNA: TGTGCCAGCATCGAATCTAGCGGGAGGCCGCCCGAGCAGTTCTTC.

The genes are TRBV7-9 and TRBJ1-1; 12 nucleotides line up with TRBD1. Germline V CDR1 and CDR2: SEHNR, FQNEAQ (reference sequence). The CDR3 covers 18 residues. V dropped 4 bases and J dropped 7; count of bases not matched to a gene: 16. CDR3 residues: CASSWGPGQGAHGVEAFF. Here the CDR3 DNA reads TGTGCCAGCAGCTGGGGACCGGGACAGGGGGCACATGGTGTTGAAGCTTTCTTT.

The chain joins TRBV29-1 to TRBJ2-5; 7 bases are shared with TRBD2. CDR3 size: 13 residues. The V gene end was trimmed by 7 bases and the J gene end by 5 bases; junction bases not matched to a gene: 10. Germline V CDR1 and CDR2: SQVTM, ANQGSEA. The DNA for the CDR3 is TGCAGCGCTGTAGGGAGGGGTGGGGAGACCCAGTACTTC. Its protein is CSAVGRGGETQYF.

This clonotype was seen repeatedly, ten times or more. The chain is built from TRBV12-3 or TRBV12-4 and TRBJ2-1, with D unresolved. The CDR3 loop spans 15 amino acids. Trimming took off 3 bases at V and 0 bases at J, with 9 bases between the two ends. CDR3 DNA: TGTGCCAGCAGTTTGGGGTTGAGCTCCTACAATGAGCAGTTCTTC. Protein: CASSLGLSSYNEQFF.

This clonotype appeared a few times. This chain uses TRBV6-2 or TRBV6-3 with TRBJ1-2, with D possibly matching TRBD1 (6 bases). Germline CDR1 and CDR2: MNHEY and SVGEGT. The CDR3 has 14 amino acids. The ends were cut back, 4 bases at V and 6 bases at J, with 15 bases in the middle. The CDR3 DNA reads as TGTGCCAGCAGTTCTCAGGGGTGGTTGGATGGCTACACCTTC. It translates to CASSSQGWLDGYTF.

The chain carries TRBV12-3 or TRBV12-4 and TRBJ2-1; D ambiguous. The CDR3 length is 15 residues. V was pared by 7 bases and J by 0 bases, with 13 bases between. CDR3 protein: CASTPGPPSYNEQFF. CDR3 sequence (DNA): TGTGCCAGCACTCCGGGCCCGCCCTCCTACAATGAGCAGTTCTTC.